This T cell receptor beta chain is from a study of T-cell reconstitution after alpha-beta-depleted transplantation in children. Study findings and constraints: T-cell counts and diversity at one year following transplant were attributed mainly to newly produced T cells.

Trimming cost V 4 bases and J 5 bases; bases outside gene matches: 13. Germline values: CDR1 SGHRS, CDR2 YFSETQ. The CDR3 spans 16 residues. Unique molecular identifiers featured in how the TCRbeta library was prepared. MiXCR was run by TCRdb on the PCR reads, yielding one entry per CDR3 protein. Of 200,000 or so distinct CDR3 sequences listed, about 6% are singletons. This clonotype was recorded at least ten times. What it binds is not known. The chain couples TRBV5-1 to TRBJ2-5; 8 positions agree with TRBD1. Sequenced material: PBMCs, taken before TCRalphabeta/CD19-depleted stem cell transplant. The sequence was collected from a girl less than two years old with combined immunodeficiency, due to receive a stem cell transplant. CDR3 amino acids: CASSPWTGPKSETQYF. CDR3 bases: TGCGCCAGCAGCCCCTGGACAGGGCCCAAATCGGAGACCCAGTACTTC.